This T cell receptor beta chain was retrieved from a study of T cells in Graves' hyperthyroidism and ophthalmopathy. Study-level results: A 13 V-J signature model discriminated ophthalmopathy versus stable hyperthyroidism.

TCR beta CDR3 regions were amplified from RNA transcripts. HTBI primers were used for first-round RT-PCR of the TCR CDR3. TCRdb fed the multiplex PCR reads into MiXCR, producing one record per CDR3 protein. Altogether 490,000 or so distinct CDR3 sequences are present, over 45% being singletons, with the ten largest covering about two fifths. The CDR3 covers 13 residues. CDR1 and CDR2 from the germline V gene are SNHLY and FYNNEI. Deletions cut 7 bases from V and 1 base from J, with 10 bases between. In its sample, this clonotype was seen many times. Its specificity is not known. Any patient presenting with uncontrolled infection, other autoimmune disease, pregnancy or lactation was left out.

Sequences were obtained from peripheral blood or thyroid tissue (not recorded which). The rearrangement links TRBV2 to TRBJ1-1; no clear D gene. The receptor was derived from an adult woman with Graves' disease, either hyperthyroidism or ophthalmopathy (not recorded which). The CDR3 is CASTGFENTEAFF. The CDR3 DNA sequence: TGTGCCAGCACTGGGTTTGAGAACACTGAAGCTTTCTTT.